A selection of T cell receptor beta chains follows, all from one sample in a study of T cell repertoires in cytomegalovirus infection. TCRdb re-analysed the reads in MiXCR, keeping a single row per CDR3 protein. The sample lists about 310,000 distinct CDR3 sequences, roughly a sixth occurring once. The sample taken for sequencing was PBMCs. These receptor sequences come from a human donor in good health (CMV status not recorded). Some clones in this sample may be carry-over from other donors' samples. The CDR3 runs from the conserved cysteine through the conserved F or W. A D gene is named only where the DNA matches it firmly. Size values are once, few and many counts, or a class for expanded clones, and some rows have none.

d_call,j_call,clone_size,v_call,cdr3_aa,cdr3_nt
TRBD1,TRBJ2-3,many,TRBV6-5,CASSYSISTGTGDADTQYF,TGTGCCAGCAGTTACTCGATATCAACCGGGACAGGGGATGCAGATACGCAGTATTTT
-,TRBJ1-5,-,TRBV4-1,CASSKIVNDNQPQHF,TGCGCCAGCAGCAAGATAGTGAATGACAATCAGCCCCAGCATTTT
-,TRBJ2-5,-,TRBV19,CASSISRGQETQYF,TGTGCCAGTAGTATTAGTAGGGGGCAAGAGACCCAGTACTTC
-,TRBJ2-5,few,TRBV27,CASSLLGPGTQYF,TGTGCCAGCAGTTTATTAGGTCCGGGGACCCAGTACTTC
-,TRBJ1-2,few,TRBV6-2/TRBV6-3,CASSTPPTWGVRYGYTF,TGTGCCAGCAGCACACCCCCCACTTGGGGGGTACGGTATGGCTACACCTTC
TRBD1,TRBJ1-4,-,TRBV20-1,CSAWGQGPHNEKLFF,TGCAGTGCCTGGGGACAGGGGCCCCATAATGAAAAACTGTTTTTT
-,TRBJ1-2,few,TRBV18,CASSPPSGTYGYTF,TGTGCCAGCTCACCACCGTCCGGAACCTATGGCTACACCTTC
-,TRBJ1-5,many,TRBV7-2,CASSLESRGNQPQHF,TGTGCCAGCAGCTTAGAGAGCAGGGGCAATCAGCCCCAGCATTTT
-,TRBJ2-5,-,TRBV15,CATSRDTAAETQYF,TGTGCCACCAGCAGAGATACGGCGGCAGAGACCCAGTACTTC
-,TRBJ2-7,-,TRBV7-8,CASSLVDLEQYF,TGTGCCAGCAGCTTAGTGGACCTCGAGCAGTACTTC
-,TRBJ2-2,-,TRBV10-3,CAISESGRGNPGELFF,TGTGCCATCAGTGAGTCCGGCAGAGGAAACCCCGGGGAGCTGTTTTTT
TRBD2,TRBJ2-3,-,TRBV6-2/TRBV6-3,CASRRAGFTDTQYF,TGTGCCAGCAGGCGAGCGGGGTTCACAGATACGCAGTATTTT
TRBD1,TRBJ1-1,-,TRBV20-1,CSARRQGVSNTEAFF,TGCAGTGCCAGGAGACAGGGAGTCTCCAACACTGAAGCTTTCTTT
TRBD2,TRBJ2-5,-,TRBV6-5,CASRTSGNQETQYF,TGTGCCAGCAGGACGAGCGGGAACCAAGAGACCCAGTACTTC
-,TRBJ2-1,many,TRBV4-2,CASSQDKAYNEQFF,TGTGCCAGCAGCCAAGATAAGGCCTACAATGAGCAGTTCTTC
TRBD1,TRBJ1-2,few,TRBV7-6,CASSEGGGQAGYGYTF,TGTGCCAGCAGCGAAGGGGGAGGACAGGCGGGTTATGGCTACACCTTC
TRBD1,TRBJ1-4,few,TRBV7-9,CASSLVGQQKLFF,TGTGCCAGCAGCTTAGTGGGACAGCAAAAACTGTTTTTT
TRBD1,TRBJ2-3,-,TRBV6-1,CASRGTVYTDTQYF,TGTGCCAGCAGGGGGACAGTTTACACAGATACGCAGTATTTT
TRBD1,TRBJ1-1,-,TRBV5-1,CASRMNDREFGTEAFF,TGCGCCAGCAGAATGAACGACAGGGAATTCGGCACTGAAGCTTTCTTT
TRBD2,TRBJ2-6,-,TRBV6-1,CASRFGLAGGPGANVLTF,TGTGCCAGCCGCTTCGGGCTAGCGGGGGGGCCTGGGGCCAACGTCCTGACTTTC
TRBD1,TRBJ2-7,-,TRBV20-1,CSASIHRGLIHEQYF,TGCAGTGCTAGCATTCACAGGGGCTTAATCCACGAGCAGTACTTC
-,TRBJ1-6,many,TRBV12-3/TRBV12-4,CASALLLDNSPLHF,TGTGCCAGCGCACTATTACTTGATAATTCACCCCTCCACTTT
-,TRBJ1-2,many,TRBV7-9,CASSLTNNYGYTF,TGTGCCAGCAGCTTAACTAATAACTATGGCTACACCTTC
-,TRBJ1-3,few,TRBV4-2,CASSQGLTIYF,TGTGCCAGCAGCCAGGGGCTCACCATATATTTT
-,TRBJ2-2,few,TRBV7-6,CASNLMGFTGELFF,TGTGCCAGCAACTTAATGGGGTTCACCGGGGAGCTGTTTTTT
-,TRBJ1-4,few,TRBV2,CATSGGLNEKLFF,TGTGCCACCTCGGGGGGTCTTAATGAAAAACTGTTTTTT
-,TRBJ2-1,-,TRBV10-3,CAISDSGSEQFF,TGTGCCATCAGTGACTCCGGCTCGGAGCAGTTCTTC
TRBD1,TRBJ1-5,-,TRBV12-3/TRBV12-4,CASSLFNSGTGEQPQHF,TGTGCCAGCAGTTTATTTAATTCCGGGACAGGGGAGCAGCCCCAGCATTTT
TRBD1,TRBJ1-1,many,TRBV7-9,CASSRGQGNTEAFF,TGTGCCAGCAGCCGTGGACAGGGGAACACTGAAGCTTTCTTT
TRBD1,TRBJ1-5,-,TRBV6-8,CASSSLRQGIGQPQHF,TGTGCCAGCAGTTCCCTAAGACAGGGGATAGGTCAGCCCCAGCATTTT
TRBD1,TRBJ2-5,many,TRBV7-6,CASSLQGAIQETQYF,TGTGCCAGCAGCTTACAGGGGGCTATCCAAGAGACCCAGTACTTC
-,TRBJ2-1,-,TRBV5-1,CASSLDSSTYNEQFF,TGCGCCAGCAGCTTAGACAGCTCTACCTACAATGAGCAGTTCTTC
-,TRBJ2-2,many,TRBV12-3/TRBV12-4,CASSLTGVRNTGELFF,TGTGCCAGCAGTTTAACGGGGGTTAGGAACACCGGGGAGCTGTTTTTT
-,TRBJ2-5,-,TRBV6-6,CASRLGMTPETQYF,TGTGCCAGCAGGTTGGGGATGACCCCAGAGACCCAGTACTTC
-,TRBJ2-1,many,TRBV5-5,CASSLMYNEQFF,TGTGCCAGCAGCTTGATGTATAATGAGCAGTTCTTC
-,TRBJ1-1,-,TRBV6-2/TRBV6-3,CASSYSTLLGWFAFF,TGTGCCAGCAGTTACTCGACGCTCCTCGGGTGGTTCGCTTTCTTT
-,TRBJ1-5,few,TRBV5-4,CASSLGGVDQPQHF,TGTGCCAGCAGCTTGGGGGGGGTAGACCAGCCCCAGCATTTT
-,TRBJ1-6,-,TRBV2,CASRAGPYNSPLHF,TGTGCCAGCAGAGCCGGGCCCTATAATTCACCCCTCCACTTT
-,TRBJ1-4,many,TRBV6-1,CASSIGQRIPTNEKLFF,TGTGCCAGCAGTATAGGACAGCGTATTCCAACTAATGAAAAACTGTTTTTT
-,TRBJ1-5,-,TRBV20-1,CSARRFGNHYHSQHF,TGCAGTGCTAGAAGGTTTGGGAACCATTATCATTCCCAGCATTTT
-,TRBJ1-4,once,TRBV12-3/TRBV12-4,CASSLGLGSEKLFF,TGTGCCAGCAGTTTAGGACTAGGAAGTGAAAAACTGTTTTTT
TRBD1,TRBJ1-1,-,TRBV5-6,CASSFGQGVNTEAFF,TGTGCCAGCAGCTTTGGACAGGGGGTGAACACTGAAGCTTTCTTT
-,TRBJ2-5,-,TRBV5-4,CASSSSTDHMGETQYF,TGTGCCAGCAGCTCGTCGACAGACCATATGGGGGAGACCCAGTACTTC
-,TRBJ1-3,few,TRBV3-1,CASSRTRNTIYF,TGTGCCAGCAGCCGGACGCGAAACACCATATATTTT
TRBD1,TRBJ2-7,-,TRBV5-4,CASSSPLGTGNSYEQYF,TGTGCCAGCAGCTCACCCCTCGGGACAGGGAACTCCTACGAGCAGTACTTC